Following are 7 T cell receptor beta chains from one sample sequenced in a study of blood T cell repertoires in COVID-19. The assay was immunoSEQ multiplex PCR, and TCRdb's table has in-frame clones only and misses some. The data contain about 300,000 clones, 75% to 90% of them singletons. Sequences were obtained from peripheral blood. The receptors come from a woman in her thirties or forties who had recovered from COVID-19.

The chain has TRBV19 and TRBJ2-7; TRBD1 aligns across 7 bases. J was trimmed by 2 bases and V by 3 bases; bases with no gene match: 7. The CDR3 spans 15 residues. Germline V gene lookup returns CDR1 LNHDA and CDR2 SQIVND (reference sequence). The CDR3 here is CASSIRQGTTYEQYF. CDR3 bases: TGTGCCAGTAGTATCAGACAGGGTACTACCTACGAGCAGTACTTC.

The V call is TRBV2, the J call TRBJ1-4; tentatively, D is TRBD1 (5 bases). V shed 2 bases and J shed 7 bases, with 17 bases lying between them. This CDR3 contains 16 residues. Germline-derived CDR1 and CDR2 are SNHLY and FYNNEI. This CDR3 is CASSERSWGVSEKLFF. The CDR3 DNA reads TGTGCCAGCAGTGAAAGGTCGTGGGGCGTGAGTGAAAAACTGTTTTTT.

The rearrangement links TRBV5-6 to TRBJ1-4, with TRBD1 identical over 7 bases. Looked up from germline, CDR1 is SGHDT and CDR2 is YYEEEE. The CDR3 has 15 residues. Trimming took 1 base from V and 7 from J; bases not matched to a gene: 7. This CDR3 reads CASSLWTGAAEKLFF. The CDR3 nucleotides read TGTGCCAGCAGCTTGTGGACAGGAGCGGCTGAAAAACTGTTTTTT.

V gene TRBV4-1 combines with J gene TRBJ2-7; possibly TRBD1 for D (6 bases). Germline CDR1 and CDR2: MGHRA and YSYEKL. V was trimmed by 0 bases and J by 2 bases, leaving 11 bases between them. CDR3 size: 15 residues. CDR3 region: CASSQDRGTPYEQYF. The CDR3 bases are TGCGCCAGCAGCCAAGACAGGGGAACCCCCTACGAGCAGTACTTC.

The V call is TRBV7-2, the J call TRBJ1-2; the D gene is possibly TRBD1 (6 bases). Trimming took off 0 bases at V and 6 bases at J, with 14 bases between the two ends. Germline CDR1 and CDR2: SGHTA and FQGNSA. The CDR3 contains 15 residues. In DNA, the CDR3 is TGTGCCAGCAGCTTAGCCTCCGGACAGTCAAATGGCTACACCTTC. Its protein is CASSLASGQSNGYTF.

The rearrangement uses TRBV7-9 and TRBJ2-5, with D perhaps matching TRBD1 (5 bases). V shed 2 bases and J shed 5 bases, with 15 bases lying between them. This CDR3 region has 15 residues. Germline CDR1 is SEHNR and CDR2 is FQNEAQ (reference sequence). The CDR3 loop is CASSLRPLPGETQYF. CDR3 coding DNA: TGTGCCAGCAGCTTAAGGCCCCTACCAGGGGAGACCCAGTACTTC. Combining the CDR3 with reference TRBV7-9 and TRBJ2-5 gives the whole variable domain DTGVSQNPRHKITKRGQNVTFRCDPISEHNRLYWYRQTLGQGPEFLTYFQNEAQLEKSRLLSDRFSAERPKGSFSTLEIQRTEQGDSAMYLCASSLRPLPGETQYFGPGTRLLVL.

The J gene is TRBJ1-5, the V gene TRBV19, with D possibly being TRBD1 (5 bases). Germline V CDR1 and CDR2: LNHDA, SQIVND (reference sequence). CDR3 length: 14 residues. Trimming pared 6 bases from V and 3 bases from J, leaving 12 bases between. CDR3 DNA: TGTGCCAGTAGCAACAGGTTGTACAATCAGCCCCAGCATTTT. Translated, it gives CASSNRLYNQPQHF.